This is a list of T cell receptor beta chains from one sample in a study of blood T cells in healthy people across ages. TCRdb analysed the 5' RACE reads with MiXCR anew, one entry per CDR3 protein. The table records 1.5 million to 2 million distinct CDR3 sequences, about 31% of them present only once. Sequencing was carried out using blood. The receptors come from a woman in her twenties or thirties in good health. The CDR3 runs from the conserved cysteine through the conserved F or W. A D gene is named only where the DNA matches it firmly. Not every row has a clone size; where given, it reads once, few, many or a size class.

>-|few|TRBV24-1|TRBJ2-3
CATSDFQRNTQYF
TGTGCCACCAGTGATTTTCAGCGGAATACGCAGTATTTT
>TRBD2|many|TRBV4-1|TRBJ2-5
CASSQLAGGETQYF
TGCGCCAGCAGCCAATTAGCGGGGGGGGAGACCCAGTACTTC
>-|few|TRBV20-1|TRBJ1-2
CSAIAGKRGYTF
TGCAGTGCTATCGCGGGGAAGCGTGGCTACACCTTC
>-|few|TRBV20-1|TRBJ2-1
CSARRDHWPNEQFF
TGCAGTGCTAGACGGGACCACTGGCCCAATGAGCAGTTCTTC
>TRBD1|-|TRBV6-1|TRBJ2-3
CASGTAQLGDTQYF
TGTGCCAGCGGGACAGCCCAACTCGGAGATACGCAGTATTTT
>-|-|TRBV20-1|TRBJ1-6
CSARQGSDNSPLHF
TGCAGTGCTAGACAGGGGTCAGATAATTCACCCCTCCACTTT
>-|-|TRBV20-1|TRBJ1-5
CSARSREYSNQPQHF
TGCAGTGCTAGATCGCGGGAGTATAGCAATCAGCCCCAGCATTTT
>TRBD2|-|TRBV3-1|TRBJ2-5
CASSHKARTSGRETQYF
TGTGCCAGCAGCCACAAAGCCCGGACTAGCGGGAGAGAGACCCAGTACTTC
>-|few|TRBV5-4|TRBJ2-4
CASSPDGAKNIQYF
TGTGCCAGCAGCCCGGACGGAGCCAAAAACATTCAGTACTTC
>TRBD2|-|TRBV24-1|TRBJ2-3
CATSDSDLAGGADTQYF
TGTGCCACCAGTGACTCCGACTTGGCGGGAGGGGCAGATACGCAGTATTTT
>-|once|TRBV4-1|TRBJ1-4
CASRLGQGRGNEKLFF
TGCGCCAGCAGACTAGGGCAGGGCCGTGGGAATGAAAAACTGTTTTTT
>TRBD1|-|TRBV4-2|TRBJ1-2
CASSHPDRATYGYTF
TGTGCCAGCAGCCACCCGGACAGGGCCACCTATGGCTACACCTTC
>-|few|TRBV4-1|TRBJ2-1
CASSQEARDLNNEQFF
TGCGCCAGCAGCCAAGAGGCCCGGGATCTCAACAATGAGCAGTTCTTC